This T cell receptor beta chain is drawn from a study of T cell responses to AZD1222 COVID-19 vaccine. CDR3 length: 15 residues. V lost 5 bases and J 5 bases, leaving 18 bases between the germline ends. Per the germline V gene, CDR1 is SGHNT and CDR2 is YENEEA. Doses given second, at about 4 or about 12 weeks, were pooled. Study-wide results and caveats: There were vaccine-associated CD4 TCRs across spike, dominant at 160-218 and 743-854. Scientists sampled the repertoires only once the peak T cell response had passed. Two AZD1222 doses significantly raised spike-specific TCR breadth and depth over controls.

Only in-frame clones appear in the TCRdb table, and some are missing; sequencing was by immunoSEQ multiplex PCR. The data hold roughly 50,000 clones, with 89% observed a single time. This clone was found once. What it binds is not known. This material consisted of peripheral blood, taken 28 days after the second AZD1222 dose. The rearrangement joins TRBV11-3 to TRBJ2-5; possible D gene TRBD1, 6 bases. This TCR was recovered from an adult who received the AZD1222 COVID-19 vaccine. The CDR3 reads CASSRPGTPGETQYF. The CDR3 DNA sequence: TGTGCCAGCAGCCGACCCGGGACACCGGGGGAGACCCAGTACTTC.